This T cell receptor beta chain emerged from a study of read filtering for tumor transcriptome and immune sequencing. The overall study: Revised staging placed roughly eight patients in R-ISS I, about 15 in II, more than five in III.

V lost 4 bases, J lost 9 bases, and 10 bases stayed unmatched. The CDR3 runs to 15 residues. CDR1 is SGHRS and CDR2 is YFSETQ in the germline V gene. This clonotype was counted many times. Its antigen is not identified. The library was built from approximately 400 ng RNA with molecular barcoded adaptors for alpha/delta and beta/gamma chains. Via MiXCR, TCRdb re-called the reads, giving one row per CDR3 protein. The sample yields tens of thousands of distinct CDR3 sequences, approximately 12% seen once. Study-level findings and limits: RNA-seq captured clonotypes less deeply and reliably than IR-seq. IR-seq and RNA-seq agreed better without single-read clonotypes. In IR-seq, single-read clonotypes were roughly 80% of clonotypes but 3.5% to 4% of reads.

Material: a population of CD138-negative cells sorted from bone marrow. The sequence was collected from a donor aged 40 or over with multiple myeloma. The rearrangement joins TRBV5-1 to TRBJ1-4, with 9 positions matching TRBD1. The CDR3, as DNA: TGCGCCAGCAGCGGGACCGGGACAGGGACGAAAAAACTGTTTTTT. Amino acids: CASSGTGTGTKKLFF. The full variable domain, its missing parts supplied by reference TRBV5-1 and TRBJ1-4, is KAGVTQTPRYLIKTRGQQVTLSCSPISGHRSVSWYQQTPGQGLQFLFEYFSETQRNKGNFPGRFSGRQFSNSRSEMNVSTLELGDSALYLCASSGTGTGTKKLFFGSGTQLSVL.